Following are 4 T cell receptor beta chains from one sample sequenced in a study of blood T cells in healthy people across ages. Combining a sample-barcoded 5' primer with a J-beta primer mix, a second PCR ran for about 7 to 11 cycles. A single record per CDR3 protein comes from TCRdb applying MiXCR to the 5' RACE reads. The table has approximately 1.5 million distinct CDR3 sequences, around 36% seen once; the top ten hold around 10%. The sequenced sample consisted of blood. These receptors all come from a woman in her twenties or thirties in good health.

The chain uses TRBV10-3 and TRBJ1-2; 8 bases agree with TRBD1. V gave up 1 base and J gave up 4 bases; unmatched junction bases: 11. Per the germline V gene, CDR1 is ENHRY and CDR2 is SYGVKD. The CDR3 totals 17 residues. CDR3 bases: TGTGCCATCAGTGAGTACCCGGGACAGGAGCACTTCTATGGCTACACCTTC. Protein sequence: CAISEYPGQEHFYGYTF.

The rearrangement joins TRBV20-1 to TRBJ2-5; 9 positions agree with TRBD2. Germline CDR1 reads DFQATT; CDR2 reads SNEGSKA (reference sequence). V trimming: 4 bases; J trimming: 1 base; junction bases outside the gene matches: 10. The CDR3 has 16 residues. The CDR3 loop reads CSAISISGGLQETQYF. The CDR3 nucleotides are TGCAGTGCTATTTCAATTAGCGGGGGCCTCCAAGAGACCCAGTACTTC.

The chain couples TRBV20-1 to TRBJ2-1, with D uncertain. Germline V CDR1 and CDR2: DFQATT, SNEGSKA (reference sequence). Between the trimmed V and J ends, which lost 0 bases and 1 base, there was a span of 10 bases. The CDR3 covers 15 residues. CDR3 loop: CSARDPGRSYNEQFF. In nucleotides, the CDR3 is TGCAGTGCTAGAGATCCTGGGCGTTCCTACAATGAGCAGTTCTTC.

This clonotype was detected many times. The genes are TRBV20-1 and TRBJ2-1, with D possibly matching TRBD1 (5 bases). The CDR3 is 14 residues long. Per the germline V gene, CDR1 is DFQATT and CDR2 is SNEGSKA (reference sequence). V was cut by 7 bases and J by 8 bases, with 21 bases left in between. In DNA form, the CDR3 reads TGCAGTGTACCAAGGGGCCCCTCTGTTCATGAGCAGTTCTTC. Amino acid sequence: CSVPRGPSVHEQFF.